This T cell receptor (beta chain) was sequenced for a study of Tregs in tolerant kidney transplant recipients. Study-wide points: The most relevant donor-specific Treg TCRbeta repertoire apparently came from expansion with activated donor B cells. Few patients were studied, so findings need validation in larger groups. Biological reproducibility was not directly addressed in this study.

A remark on this clone: What it recognizes is unknown. Coverage ceases 3 residues before the CDR3 finishes, and the germline J gene fills in the end.

Data came from immunoSEQ multiplex PCR; TCRdb stores just in-frame clones and leaves some out. The listing contains roughly 15,000 clones. V trimming: 2 bases; J trimming: 9 bases; junction bases outside the gene matches: 8. This CDR3 spans 15 amino acids. The germline V gene encodes CDR1 SGHVS and CDR2 FNYEAQ. Recipients received nonmyeloablative bone marrow transplants from related graft donors, with transient mixed chimerism. CD4+CD25+CD127- Tregs, CD4+CD25- non-Tregs, CD4 and CD8 cells were sorted. The rearrangement links TRBV7-6 to TRBJ2-1, with 9 bases fitting TRBD1. Material: CD4+ T cells from blood (PBMCs), obtained 12 months after the transplant. The source of this sequence is a human patient who received a combined kidney and bone marrow transplant. Some T cells may be transferred from the graft donor. This CDR3 reads CASSLLGQGHGEQFF. The DNA read from the CDR3 is TGTGCCAGCAGCTTACTAGGACAGGGGCACGGTGAG.